A selection of T cell receptor beta chains follows, all from one sample in a study of T cells in Graves' hyperthyroidism and ophthalmopathy. TCRdb reprocessed the multiplex PCR reads via MiXCR and lists one record per CDR3 protein. The sample has about 570,000 distinct CDR3 sequences; 46% are singletons. The source material was peripheral blood or thyroid tissue (not recorded which). All receptors come from an adult woman with Graves' disease, either hyperthyroidism or ophthalmopathy (not recorded which). The CDR3 runs from the conserved cysteine through the conserved F or W. A D gene is named only where the DNA matches it firmly. Expanded clones are given a class, and other clones once, few, many or no size at all.

size,J,D,V,CDR3,DNA
.,TRBJ1-6,.,TRBV10-3,CAIRGRDNSPLHF,TGTGCCATCAGGGGGCGGGATAATTCACCCCTCCACTTT
.,TRBJ1-2,.,TRBV6-1,CASTPGGVGANYGYTF,TGTGCCAGCACCCCGGGGGGGGTTGGAGCTAACTATGGCTACACCTTC
.,TRBJ1-1,.,TRBV27,CASYVSGMNTEAFF,TGTGCCAGCTACGTGTCCGGGATGAACACTGAAGCTTTCTTT
many,TRBJ1-6,.,TRBV12-3/TRBV12-4,CASGRGSTNSPLHF,TGTGCCAGCGGGAGGGGTTCTACGAATTCACCCCTCCACTTT
.,TRBJ2-7,.,TRBV7-6,CASSLMTNGGLAGEQYF,TGTGCCAGCAGCTTAATGACGAACGGAGGGTTGGCCGGGGAGCAGTACTTC
many,TRBJ1-5,.,TRBV6-6,CASSTRTAYQPQHF,TGTGCCAGCAGTACCCGGACAGCTTACCAGCCCCAGCATTTT
many,TRBJ2-7,.,TRBV5-1,CASSLTFGEAYEQYF,.
many,TRBJ2-7,.,TRBV2,CASSEEGLAGGYF,TGTGCCAGCAGTGAAGAAGGTTTGGCCGGAGGGTACTTC
.,TRBJ1-4,.,TRBV15,CATSRDRAAVGEKLFF,TGTGCCACCAGCAGAGACAGGGCCGCGGTAGGAGAAAAACTGTTTTTT
.,TRBJ1-2,.,TRBV2,CASSAFPDGYTF,TGTGCCAGCAGTGCGTTTCCTGATGGCTACACCTTC
few,TRBJ1-5,TRBD1,TRBV4-1,CASSQVTGINQPQHF,TGCGCCAGCAGCCAAGTGACAGGGATCAATCAGCCCCAGCATTTT
.,TRBJ1-4,.,TRBV7-9,CASSQATANEKLFF,TGTGCCAGCAGCCAAGCGACAGCTAATGAAAAACTGTTTTTT
.,TRBJ2-7,.,TRBV7-8,CASSLAGRNFDEQYF,TGTGCCAGCAGCTTAGCCGGGAGAAACTTTGACGAGCAGTACTTC
.,TRBJ2-5,TRBD1,TRBV7-2,CASSSRQGGIQYF,TGTGCCAGCAGCAGCCGACAGGGGGGTATTCAGTACTTC
many,TRBJ2-7,.,TRBV28,CASKGGRESDEQYF,TGTGCCAGCAAGGGTGGACGGGAGTCCGACGAGCAGTACTTC
.,TRBJ2-6,.,TRBV19,CASAAVGVANVLTF,TGTGCCAGTGCGGCCGTGGGGGTAGCCAACGTCCTGACTTTC
few,TRBJ1-1,TRBD1,TRBV28,CASGWTGTLNTEAFF,TGTGCCAGCGGTTGGACAGGGACCTTGAACACTGAAGCTTTCTTT
few,TRBJ2-7,.,TRBV18,CASSLTGRTHVGEQYF,TGTGCCAGCTCACTCACTGGGAGGACGCATGTGGGCGAGCAGTACTTC
many,TRBJ2-2,TRBD1,TRBV4-1,CASGPRDRTSANTGELFF,TGCGCCAGCGGTCCCCGGGACAGGACTTCCGCGAACACCGGGGAGCTGTTTTTT
.,TRBJ2-1,.,TRBV29-1,CSASDRRDNEQFF,TGCAGCGCCTCGGACAGGAGGGACAATGAGCAGTTCTTC
.,TRBJ2-7,TRBD2,TRBV7-9,CASSLPGIAGGVYEQYF,TGTGCCAGCAGTTTACCCGGAATAGCGGGAGGGGTCTACGAGCAGTACTTC
.,TRBJ2-7,.,TRBV15,CATSRDRSAEQYF,TGTGCCACCAGCAGAGATAGGAGTGCCGAGCAGTACTTC
.,TRBJ1-4,TRBD1,TRBV7-9,CASSSRQGANEKLFF,TGTGCCAGCAGCTCACGACAGGGTGCTAATGAAAAACTGTTTTTT
.,TRBJ2-7,.,TRBV7-8,CASSFERYEQYF,TGTGCCAGCAGCTTTGAGCGCTACGAGCAGTACTTC
many,TRBJ2-7,TRBD2,TRBV10-3,CATRRGSGVSYEQYF,TGTGCCACCCGTCGGGGGAGCGGGGTTTCCTACGAGCAGTACTTC
.,TRBJ1-1,TRBD1,TRBV29-1,CSAGQASDGTEAFF,TGCAGCGCCGGACAGGCCTCGGATGGCACTGAAGCTTTCTTT
.,TRBJ2-6,.,TRBV15,CATSRDRQENTEAF,TGTGCCACCAGCAGAGATAGGCAGGAGAACACTGAAGCTTTC
.,TRBJ2-2,.,TRBV7-2,CASSFPLRDTYTGELFF,TGTGCCAGCAGCTTCCCCCTCCGGGACACCTACACCGGGGAGCTGTTTTTT
many,TRBJ2-7,.,TRBV5-1,CASSLDRLTYEQYF,TGCGCCAGCAGCTTGGACAGGCTCACCTACGAGCAGTACTTC
few,TRBJ1-2,.,TRBV2,CASKYPSDYGYTF,TGTGCCAGCAAGTACCCTAGCGACTATGGCTACACCTTC
once,TRBJ1-2,.,TRBV9,CASSGSRDASIYGYTF,TGTGCCAGCAGCGGATCCCGGGACGCCTCAATATATGGCTACACCTTC
.,TRBJ2-2,.,TRBV29-1,CSSYIEGGTNTGELFF,TGCAGCTCATACATCGAGGGAGGCACGAACACCGGGGAGCTGTTTTTT
many,TRBJ1-1,.,TRBV7-2,CASSLSQYTEAFF,TGTGCCAGCAGCTTAAGCCAGTACACTGAAGCTTTCTTT
.,TRBJ2-2,TRBD1,TRBV29-1,CSVEDKGARGELFF,TGCAGCGTTGAAGATAAGGGGGCTAGGGGGGAGCTGTTTTTT
few,TRBJ1-2,.,TRBV10-3,CAISDRGPKTHF,TGTGCCATCAGTGATCGGGGACCGAAGACCCACTTC
many,TRBJ2-5,.,TRBV4-1,CASSQGGRNQETQYF,TGCGCCAGCAGCCAAGGGGGGCGGAACCAAGAGACCCAGTACTTC
many,TRBJ1-1,.,TRBV15,CATSRSGHRNTEAFF,TGTGCCACCAGCAGATCGGGACATAGGAACACTGAAGCTTTCTTT
many,TRBJ1-1,.,TRBV12-3/TRBV12-4,CASSLSRQGNTEAFF,TGTGCCAGCAGTTTGTCCCGACAAGGGAACACTGAAGCTTTCTTT
.,TRBJ2-5,TRBD2,TRBV6-1,CASSEMGGLETQYF,TGTGCCAGCAGTGAAATGGGAGGGCTGGAGACCCAGTACTTC
many,TRBJ1-1,.,TRBV12-3/TRBV12-4,CASSLERTEAFF,TGTGCCAGCAGTTTAGAGCGTACTGAAGCTTTCTTT
.,TRBJ1-1,.,TRBV12-3/TRBV12-4,CASQLGGRGEAFF,TGTGCCAGCCAATTAGGGGGGCGCGGTGAAGCTTTCTTT
once,TRBJ1-5,.,TRBV9,CASSPLHSPHQPQHF,TGTGCCAGCAGCCCTCTCCACTCACCCCATCAGCCCCAGCATTTT
many,TRBJ1-4,TRBD1,TRBV20-1,CSATGQENEKLFF,TGCAGTGCCACGGGACAGGAAAATGAAAAACTGTTTTTT
few,TRBJ2-5,.,TRBV20-1,CSGMAETQYF,TGCAGTGGCATGGCGGAGACCCAGTACTTC
many,TRBJ2-7,.,TRBV9,CASNTGQSSYEQYF,TGTGCCAGCAATACAGGACAGAGCTCCTACGAGCAGTACTTC